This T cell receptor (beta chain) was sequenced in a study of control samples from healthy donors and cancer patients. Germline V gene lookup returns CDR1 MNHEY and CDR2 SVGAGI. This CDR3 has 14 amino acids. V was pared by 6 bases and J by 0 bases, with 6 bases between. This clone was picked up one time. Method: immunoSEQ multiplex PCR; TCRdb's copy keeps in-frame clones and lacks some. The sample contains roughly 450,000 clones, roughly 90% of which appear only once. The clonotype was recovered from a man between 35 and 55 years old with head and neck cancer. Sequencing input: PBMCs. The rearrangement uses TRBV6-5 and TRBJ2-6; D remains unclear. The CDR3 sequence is CASRSTSGANVLTF. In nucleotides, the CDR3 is TGTGCCAGCAGGTCGACCTCTGGGGCCAACGTCCTGACTTTC.